This TCR beta chain stems from a study of blood T cell repertoires in COVID-19. Study-level information: The United States, Italy and Spain provided the acute and convalescent COVID-19 samples.

The CDR3 is 15 amino acids. The V and J ends lost 0 bases and 9 bases respectively, with 17 bases between them. Germline V gene data show CDR1 as MGHRA and CDR2 as YSYEKL. Here immunoSEQ multiplex PCR was the method, and the copy in TCRdb shows in-frame clones only, minus some. The sample lists under 95,000 clones; under 85% were seen once. This chain links TRBV4-1 with TRBJ2-5; possible D gene TRBD2, 6 bases. This TCR was recovered from a man between 65 and 79 years old with acute or convalescent COVID-19. Sequencing used peripheral blood. Here the CDR3 reads CASSQDQVPGGAQYF. The DNA of the CDR3 is TGCGCCAGCAGCCAAGATCAAGTCCCCGGAGGGGCCCAGTACTTC.